This TCR beta chain was obtained from a study of monozygotic twins with inflammatory bowel disease. Findings of the study overall: IBD patients shared fewer clonotypes with others than healthy twins, especially with disease activity. The study found lower TCRbeta diversity (inverse Simpson) in IBD patients than in healthy co-twins.

Via template switching, UMIs carrying a 6-nucleotide sample barcode were introduced. TCRalpha and TCRbeta cDNA underwent two nested PCRs of roughly 17 and 9 cycles. With the 5' RACE reads reprocessed, TCRdb shows one record per CDR3 protein and no DNA. This table holds about 300,000 distinct CDR3 sequences. In the case of this clonotype: Its antigen is not identified.

The sequencing input was blood. The clonotype was recovered from a human donor with ulcerative colitis or Crohn's disease, or a healthy co-twin of an affected twin (not recorded which).

CDR3 amino acids: CASSPMIAGGRNEQFF. The chain joins TRBV6-2 or TRBV6-3 to TRBJ2-1; TCRdb's D gene call, TRBD2, goes unchecked for lack of DNA. The CDR3 totals 16 residues. Germline lookup yields CDR1 MNHEY and CDR2 SVGEGT.